The clone carrying this T cell receptor beta chain was counted a few times. Its matching antigen is unknown. The sample comes from a study of T cells in Graves' hyperthyroidism and ophthalmopathy. The study's findings and limits: Before onset, ophthalmopathy was predicted by the model a median roughly 6.8 months earlier. Appearing also in blood were most of the thyroid clonotypes expanded above 0.001.

Germline V gene data show CDR1 as DFQATT and CDR2 as SNEGSKA (reference sequence). This CDR3 spans 15 amino acids. Trimming pared 6 bases from V and 4 bases from J, leaving 18 bases between. From RNA transcripts, TCR beta CDR3 regions were amplified. Using the HTBI primer set, a first-round RT-PCR was run on the TCR CDR3. TCRdb reanalysed the multiplex PCR reads using MiXCR and keeps one entry per CDR3 protein. This repertoire shows just under 750,000 distinct CDR3 sequences, about a third found once; its top ten account for 31%. Exclusion followed for patients with uncontrolled infection, other autoimmune disease, pregnancy or lactation. Each diagnosis was grounded in clinical symptoms, serum thyroxine and TRAb, thyroid ultrasound, and orbital computed tomography.

Sequenced: blood. The chain links TRBV20-1 to TRBJ1-4; D unclear. The TCR comes from a woman aged 40-49 years with Graves' hyperthyroidism. The CDR3 loop is CSALLALGGNEKLFF. DNA for the CDR3: TGCAGTGCCCTTCTTGCTCTGGGTGGTAATGAAAAACTGTTTTTT.